These T cell receptor beta chains were read from a single sample in a study of cytomegalovirus exposure and HLA in healthy donors. Clones were read by immunoSEQ multiplex PCR, and TCRdb kept only the in-frame ones, dropping some. Of fewer than 200,000 clones in the sample, around 80% are singletons; the top ten hold 4% to 5.5%. Sequenced: PBMCs. Every receptor here comes from a male donor in good health and CMV-seronegative. The CDR3 runs from the conserved cysteine through the conserved F or W. D genes are given only for firm matches. The listing skips clone size in some rows; elsewhere it reads once, few, many or a size class.

j_call: TRBJ2-2
d_call: TRBD2
v_call: TRBV7-3
clone_size: once
cdr3_nt: TGTGCCAGCAGCTTACGTGCGGGAGGTTTAAACACCGGGGAGCTGTTTTTT
cdr3_aa: CASSLRAGGLNTGELFF

j_call: TRBJ2-5
d_call: NA
v_call: TRBV5-1
clone_size: NA
cdr3_nt: TGCGCCAGCAGCTTCCAGGGGCGCGAAGAGACCCAGTACTTC
cdr3_aa: CASSFQGREETQYF

j_call: TRBJ1-3
d_call: NA
v_call: TRBV18
clone_size: NA
cdr3_nt: TGTGCCAGCTCAACGGCGCGGAAAACTGGAAACACCATATATTTT
cdr3_aa: CASSTARKTGNTIYF

j_call: TRBJ2-7
d_call: TRBD1
v_call: TRBV29-1
clone_size: NA
cdr3_nt: TGCAGCGTTGGAGAGACAGGGCCCGAGCAGTACTTC
cdr3_aa: CSVGETGPEQYF

j_call: TRBJ2-2
d_call: TRBD2
v_call: TRBV28
clone_size: NA
cdr3_nt: TGTGCCATCATGAGCGGGAGTGGCGGGGAGCTGTTTTTT
cdr3_aa: CAIMSGSGGELFF

j_call: TRBJ1-4
d_call: NA
v_call: TRBV9
clone_size: few
cdr3_nt: TGTGCCAGCAGCGTCAACTCAATTAATGAAAAACTGTTTTTT
cdr3_aa: CASSVNSINEKLFF

j_call: TRBJ1-1
d_call: NA
v_call: TRBV5-5
clone_size: NA
cdr3_nt: TGTGCCAGCCTGGACTCCCCTTTCCTTGTGAACACTGAAGCTTTCTTT
cdr3_aa: CASLDSPFLVNTEAFF

j_call: TRBJ2-7
d_call: NA
v_call: TRBV13
clone_size: NA
cdr3_nt: TGTGCCAGCAGCCCCCGGGCAGGGGCCTACGAGCAGTACTTC
cdr3_aa: CASSPRAGAYEQYF

j_call: TRBJ1-1
d_call: NA
v_call: TRBV7-9
clone_size: NA
cdr3_nt: TGTGCCAGCAGCTTAGGGTTCGGAACAGGTCATGGGAACACTGAAGCTTTCTTT
cdr3_aa: CASSLGFGTGHGNTEAFF

j_call: TRBJ2-1
d_call: TRBD2
v_call: TRBV10-3
clone_size: NA
cdr3_nt: TGTGCCATAGCGTTTAGCGGGAGCGGGGATGAGCAGTTCTTC
cdr3_aa: CAIAFSGSGDEQFF

j_call: TRBJ2-2
d_call: NA
v_call: TRBV4-2
clone_size: NA
cdr3_nt: TGTGCCAGCAGCCAAGGGGCGCCGTACACCGGGGAGCTGTTTTTT
cdr3_aa: CASSQGAPYTGELFF

j_call: TRBJ2-7
d_call: TRBD1
v_call: TRBV19
clone_size: NA
cdr3_nt: TGTGCCAGTAGCCTATGGACAGGAGCCTACGAGCAGTACTTC
cdr3_aa: CASSLWTGAYEQYF

j_call: TRBJ1-2
d_call: NA
v_call: TRBV7-2
clone_size: NA
cdr3_nt: TGTGCCAGCAGCCCAGTTTCGGGGATCAGCTATGGCTACACCTTC
cdr3_aa: CASSPVSGISYGYTF

j_call: TRBJ1-5
d_call: TRBD1
v_call: TRBV6-5
clone_size: once
cdr3_nt: TGTGCCAGCAGTGGGACTACAGGGGGGGCACAGCCCCAGCATTTT
cdr3_aa: CASSGTTGGAQPQHF

j_call: TRBJ2-7
d_call: TRBD1
v_call: TRBV2
clone_size: once
cdr3_nt: TGTGCCTGGACCGGGACAGGGACCTACGAGCAGTACTTC
cdr3_aa: CAWTGTGTYEQYF

j_call: TRBJ1-4
d_call: NA
v_call: TRBV5-1
clone_size: once
cdr3_nt: TGCGCCAGCGCAAGGGGGGGTAATGAAAAACTGTTTTTT
cdr3_aa: CASARGGNEKLFF

j_call: TRBJ1-6
d_call: TRBD1
v_call: TRBV6-5
clone_size: once
cdr3_nt: TGTGCCAGCAGCTACAGGGTACAGGGGGATTCACCCCTCCACTTT
cdr3_aa: CASSYRVQGDSPLHF

j_call: TRBJ2-7
d_call: TRBD2
v_call: TRBV28
clone_size: NA
cdr3_nt: TGTGCCAGCAGTTTAGGAGGCGGGAGCGAGCAGTACTTC
cdr3_aa: CASSLGGGSEQYF

j_call: TRBJ2-1
d_call: TRBD1
v_call: TRBV6-1
clone_size: NA
cdr3_nt: TGTGCCAGCAGTGAACGATTTGGACAGGGACGGGAGCAGTTCTTC
cdr3_aa: CASSERFGQGREQFF

j_call: TRBJ2-7
d_call: TRBD2
v_call: TRBV5-6
clone_size: once
cdr3_nt: TGTGCCAGCAGCCATAGCGGGAGGTACGAGCAGTACTTC
cdr3_aa: CASSHSGRYEQYF